One and the same sample provided the 30 T cell receptor beta chains below, sequenced in a study of OX40 agonist ivuxolimab in advanced cancers. The repertoire was sequenced with immunoSEQ multiplex PCR; TCRdb's copy has only in-frame clones and lacks some. The data hold 80,000 or so clones, with 70% to 90% observed a single time. The specimen was CD4+ or CD8+ T cells sorted from blood, collected in a trial of the OX40 agonist ivuxolimab. The receptors derive from an adult with an advanced solid tumor such as melanoma, head and neck, liver or kidney cancer.

V gene TRBV19 combines with J gene TRBJ1-2; D unresolved. The V end lost 7 bases, the J end lost 2 bases, and 17 bases lay between the germline ends. The germline V gene has CDR1 LNHDA and CDR2 SQIVND (reference sequence). This CDR3 is 15 amino acids long. For the CDR3, the DNA is TGTGCCAGTAAGGATCGAGGCTCGCCGAACTATGGCTACACCTTC. Translated, it gives CASKDRGSPNYGYTF.

This chain links TRBV30 with TRBJ1-2; D uncertain. There are 14 residues in the CDR3. CDR1 and CDR2 from the germline V gene are GTSNPN and SVGIG (reference sequence). The ends were cut back, 1 base at V and 8 bases at J, with 17 bases in the middle. CDR3 region: CAWSGATGREGYTF. CDR3 coding DNA: TGTGCCTGGAGTGGCGCCACCGGAAGGGAGGGCTACACCTTC.

This clone has just one count. The V call is TRBV7-9, the J call TRBJ2-5, with 10 bases matching TRBD2. With 3 bases clipped from V and 5 bases from J, the junction kept 6 bases outside the gene matches. Germline CDR1 and CDR2: SEHNR and FQNEAQ (reference sequence). The CDR3 contains 15 residues. The CDR3 sequence is CASSLQSGRGETQYF. As DNA, the CDR3 is TGTGCCAGCAGCTTGCAGAGCGGGAGGGGGGAGACCCAGTACTTC.

The chain combines TRBV29-1 with TRBJ1-1; 7 bases are shared with TRBD1. There are 13 residues in the CDR3. Trimming removed 6 bases from V and 5 bases from J; junction bases left unmatched: 9. Germline CDR1 is SQVTM and CDR2 is ANQGSEA. CDR3 nucleotide sequence: TGCAGCGTCCTGACAGGGAGAAGTACTGAAGCTTTCTTT. It encodes CSVLTGRSTEAFF.

The V and J genes are TRBV7-6 and TRBJ2-1; 12 bases align to TRBD2. The junction had 16 bases not matched to a gene; V was cut back by 0 bases and J by 7 bases. Germline values: CDR1 SGHVS, CDR2 FNYEAQ. This CDR3 region has 20 residues. CDR3 sequence reads: CASSLAASGRAPTSRNEQFF. DNA for the CDR3: TGTGCCAGCAGCTTAGCCGCTAGCGGGAGGGCCCCTACATCGAGGAATGAGCAGTTCTTC.

The sample holds a few counts of this clone. The gene calls are TRBV19 and TRBJ2-3; 7 positions agree with TRBD2. CDR1 is LNHDA and CDR2 is SQIVND in the germline V gene (reference sequence). Trimming took 4 bases from V and 6 from J; bases not matched to a gene: 7. This CDR3 spans 14 amino acids. CDR3 nucleotides: TGTGCCAGTAGTAGGGACTATTCTTCGGATACGCAGTATTTT. It yields the protein CASSRDYSSDTQYF.

The chain carries TRBV18 and TRBJ1-1; TRBD1 might be the D (6 bases). The CDR3 has 15 amino acids. With 2 bases removed from V and 1 base from J, the gap between germline ends came to 11 bases. Germline loops: CDR1 KGHSH, CDR2 LQKENI. The DNA for the CDR3 is TGTGCCAGCTCACCAAGTAGCAGGGGGAACACTGAAGCTTTCTTT. It yields the protein CASSPSSRGNTEAFF.

The rearrangement joins TRBV6-5 to TRBJ2-7; D gene unclear. The CDR3 spans 15 residues. Germline V CDR1 and CDR2: MNHEY, SVGAGI. V was cut by 6 bases and J by 0 bases, with 15 bases left in between. CDR3 amino acids: CASRQAAQSSYEQYF. CDR3 nucleotide sequence: TGTGCCAGCAGGCAAGCCGCACAAAGCTCCTACGAGCAGTACTTC.

The chain carries TRBV15 and TRBJ2-5; 8 bases align to TRBD1. Germline trimming cut 0 bases from V and 5 bases from J; bases unmatched to any gene: 14. The CDR3 totals 18 residues. Germline V gene sequence: CDR1 LNHNV, CDR2 YYDKDF (reference sequence). The CDR3: CATSRDLPGGTYRETQYF. CDR3 bases: TGTGCCACCAGCAGAGATCTGCCAGGGGGCACCTACAGGGAGACCCAGTACTTC.

The rearrangement joins TRBV7-8 to TRBJ2-5; TRBD1 aligns across 8 bases. J lost 5 bases, V lost 1 base, and 6 bases had no gene match. The germline gives CDR1 SGHVS, CDR2 FQNEAQ. CDR3 length: 15 residues. The DNA of the CDR3 is TGTGCCAGCAGCTTAGGAGGGACAGGTGATGAGACCCAGTACTTC. This gives the protein CASSLGGTGDETQYF.

The chain is built from TRBV28 and TRBJ1-1; no clear D. CDR1 and CDR2 (germline): MDHEN, SYDVKM. The V end was cut by 4 bases, the J end by 1 base, with 4 bases between. This CDR3 spans 12 amino acids. Written as DNA, the CDR3 is TGTGCCAGCAGTTACCAGAACACTGAAGCTTTCTTT. It yields the protein CASSYQNTEAFF.

The genes are TRBV19 and TRBJ1-2, with no clear D. The CDR3 is made up of 14 amino acids. The V end was cut by 1 base, the J end by 4 bases, with 10 bases between. Germline CDR1 and CDR2: LNHDA and SQIVND (reference sequence). The CDR3 DNA follows: TGTGCCAGTAGTATAGGGCAGCAAGTCTATGGCTACACCTTC. This sequence encodes CASSIGQQVYGYTF.

The J gene is TRBJ1-2, the V gene TRBV29-1, with 7 bases that match TRBD1. The V and J ends lost 7 bases and 0 bases, in that order; junction bases with no gene match: 8. CDR3 length: 14 amino acids. The germline gives CDR1 SQVTM, CDR2 ANQGSEA. CDR3 in DNA: TGCAGCGCTATGACAGGGACTACTAACTATGGCTACACCTTC. Amino acids: CSAMTGTTNYGYTF.

The genes are TRBV28 and TRBJ2-7, with 8 bases that match TRBD1. V gave up 7 bases and J gave up 4 bases; unmatched junction bases: 12. Germline V gives CDR1 MDHEN, CDR2 SYDVKM. The CDR3 extends over 15 amino acids. The CDR3 region is CASITLRGDRYEQYF. The CDR3 coding sequence is TGTGCCAGCATTACCCTGAGGGGGGACAGGTACGAGCAGTACTTC.

This clone has just one count. This chain connects TRBV5-1 to TRBJ2-1; TRBD2 matches 11 bases. V shed 1 base and J 8 bases; nucleotides not matched to a gene: 2. CDR3 length equals 14 residues. Per the germline V gene, CDR1 is SGHRS and CDR2 is YFSETQ. CDR3 DNA: TGCGCCAGCAGCTTGACTAGCGGGGGTTATGAGCAGTTCTTC. Protein: CASSLTSGGYEQFF.

This clone occurred once. This chain uses TRBV15 with TRBJ2-1, with TRBD2 matching 10 bases. After removal of 0 bases from V and 5 bases from J, the junction contained 13 bases not matched to a gene. Per the germline V gene, CDR1 is LNHNV and CDR2 is YYDKDF (reference sequence). This CDR3 has 19 residues. The DNA of the CDR3 is TGTGCCACCAGCAGAGATCTCTTTGGGGCTAGCGGGAGCAACAATGAGCAGTTCTTC. This codes for CATSRDLFGASGSNNEQFF. Together with reference TRBV15 and TRBJ2-1, the CDR3 gives the full variable domain: DAMVIQNPRYQVTQFGKPVTLSCSQTLNHNVMYWYQQKSSQAPKLLFHYYDKDFNNEADTPDNFQSRRPNTSFCFLDIRSPGLGDTAMYLCATSRDLFGASGSNNEQFFGPGTRLTVL.

The chain employs TRBV2 and TRBJ2-3; maybe TRBD1 (5 bases). The germline CDR1 and CDR2 sequences are SNHLY and FYNNEI. V lost 0 bases and J lost 3, with 10 bases in between. This CDR3 spans 15 amino acids. In DNA form, the CDR3 reads TGTGCCAGCAGTGAAGCGGCAGGGTGGACAGATACGCAGTATTTT. Its translation is CASSEAAGWTDTQYF.

The chain recombines TRBV29-1 with TRBJ2-2; 16 nucleotides align to TRBD2. CDR1 is SQVTM, CDR2 ANQGSEA, per germline. This CDR3 has 17 residues. V lost 4 bases, J lost 5 bases, and 7 bases stayed unmatched. The CDR3 is CSVAGTSGRAMTGELFF. The CDR3 region has the DNA TGCAGCGTTGCCGGGACTAGCGGGAGGGCCATGACCGGGGAGCTGTTTTTT.

The chain carries TRBV28 and TRBJ2-2; TRBD1 matches at 7 bases. V gave up 6 bases and J gave up 4 bases; unmatched junction bases: 8. The germline V gene encodes CDR1 MDHEN and CDR2 SYDVKM. The CDR3 runs 15 residues. Here the CDR3 reads CASRLSGQPTGELFF. The CDR3 bases are TGTGCCAGCAGGCTTTCGGGACAGCCCACCGGGGAGCTGTTTTTT.

The gene calls are TRBV7-2 and TRBJ2-4; D gene unclear. Germline loops: CDR1 SGHTA, CDR2 FQGNSA. The ends were cut back, 3 bases at V and 5 bases at J, with 5 bases in the middle. The CDR3 loop spans 12 amino acids. The CDR3 DNA follows: TGTGCCAGCAGCTTTACGGAAAACATTCAGTACTTC. Translating it yields CASSFTENIQYF.

CDR3 coding DNA: TGTGCCAGCAACCGGGACAGCGCTACTGGCTACACCTTC. Residues: CASNRDSATGYTF. This sequence joins TRBV6-5 and TRBJ1-2, with 7 bases aligning to TRBD1. Germline V lookup: CDR1 MNHEY, CDR2 SVGAGI. J lost 7 bases, V lost 7 bases, and 9 bases had no gene match. The CDR3 has 13 residues.

This chain connects TRBV6-6 to TRBJ1-5; TRBD1 is a possible D gene (5 bases). Germline V CDR1 and CDR2: MNHNY, SVGAGI (reference sequence). V gave up 10 bases and J gave up 1 base, with 14 bases separating them. This CDR3 is 14 amino acids long. The CDR3 sequence: CAIRDPGSNQPQHF. The CDR3 nucleotides are TGTGCCATCAGGGATCCAGGGAGCAATCAGCCCCAGCATTTT.

The V gene is TRBV7-2, the J gene TRBJ2-1; weak D call: TRBD2 (7 bases). V was pared by 1 base and J by 4 bases, with 17 bases between. Germline CDR1 reads SGHTA; CDR2 reads FQGNSA. This CDR3 is built from 17 residues. In DNA form, the CDR3 reads TGTGCCAGCAGCTTAGGTCAGGGGTGGGAGGGATACAATGAGCAGTTCTTC. It translates to CASSLGQGWEGYNEQFF.

CDR3 nucleotides: TGTGCCAGCAGCCCGGCTCTGAGGAGCAATGAGCAGTTCTTC. It translates to CASSPALRSNEQFF. The J gene is TRBJ2-1, the V gene TRBV6-5; D remains ambiguous. Per germline, CDR1 MNHEY and CDR2 SVGAGI. This CDR3 comprises 14 residues. Trimming stripped 6 bases from V and 6 bases from J, with 15 bases between.

The chain uses TRBV5-1 and TRBJ2-5, with D tentatively TRBD1 (6 bases). The CDR3 is 16 residues long. Trimming shortened V by 2 bases and J by 1 base, and 15 bases separated the two germline ends. Germline CDR1 and CDR2: SGHRS and YFSETQ. CDR3 loop: CASSFGPQGSQETQYF. Written as DNA, the CDR3 is TGCGCCAGCAGCTTCGGCCCACAGGGCTCCCAAGAGACCCAGTACTTC.

The rearrangement links TRBV5-6 to TRBJ1-2; D gene uncertain. The CDR3 has 12 amino acids. Germline loops: CDR1 SGHDT, CDR2 YYEEEE. V lost 2 bases and J lost 1, with 3 bases in between. This chain's CDR3 is CASSFLNYGYTF. CDR3 DNA sequence: TGTGCCAGCAGCTTTCTTAACTATGGCTACACCTTC.

This chain joins TRBV5-5 and TRBJ1-3; tentatively, D is TRBD1 (5 bases). The V and J ends lost 3 bases and 0 bases respectively, with 10 bases between them. Germline V gene sequence: CDR1 SGHKS, CDR2 YYEKEE (reference sequence). The CDR3 runs 15 residues. CDR3 protein: CASSYQGYSGNTIYF. The CDR3 DNA reads TGTGCCAGCAGCTACCAGGGCTACTCTGGAAACACCATATATTTT.

V usage is TRBV7-9 and J usage is TRBJ2-7; 9 bases agree with TRBD1. The CDR3 runs 15 residues. In germline, CDR1 is SEHNR, CDR2 FQNEAQ (reference sequence). V was pared by 5 bases and J by 4 bases, with 9 bases of the junction left unmatched. The CDR3 sequence: CASSTDRGVSYEQYF. As DNA, the CDR3 is TGTGCCAGCAGCACTGACAGGGGGGTATCTTACGAGCAGTACTTC.

Details on this clone: Other DNA sequences within the sample encode an identical CDR3. The V and J genes are TRBV29-1 and TRBJ1-4; D gene unclear. V was clipped by 4 bases and J by 2 bases, with 5 bases between them. CDR3 length: 12 residues. CDR1 and CDR2 (germline): SQVTM, ANQGSEA. The CDR3 nucleotides read TGCAGCGTTGGGCAGACTAATGAAAAACTGTTTTTT. It is translated as CSVGQTNEKLFF.

The chain employs TRBV29-1 and TRBJ1-4; 8 nucleotides agree with TRBD1. This CDR3 has 16 amino acids. Germline-derived CDR1 and CDR2 are SQVTM and ANQGSEA. J gave up 7 bases and V 3 bases, and 13 bases lay outside the gene matches. The CDR3 protein is CSVEPLRTGMGEKLFF. CDR3 in DNA: TGCAGCGTTGAGCCGCTGAGGACAGGGATGGGTGAAAAACTGTTTTTT.